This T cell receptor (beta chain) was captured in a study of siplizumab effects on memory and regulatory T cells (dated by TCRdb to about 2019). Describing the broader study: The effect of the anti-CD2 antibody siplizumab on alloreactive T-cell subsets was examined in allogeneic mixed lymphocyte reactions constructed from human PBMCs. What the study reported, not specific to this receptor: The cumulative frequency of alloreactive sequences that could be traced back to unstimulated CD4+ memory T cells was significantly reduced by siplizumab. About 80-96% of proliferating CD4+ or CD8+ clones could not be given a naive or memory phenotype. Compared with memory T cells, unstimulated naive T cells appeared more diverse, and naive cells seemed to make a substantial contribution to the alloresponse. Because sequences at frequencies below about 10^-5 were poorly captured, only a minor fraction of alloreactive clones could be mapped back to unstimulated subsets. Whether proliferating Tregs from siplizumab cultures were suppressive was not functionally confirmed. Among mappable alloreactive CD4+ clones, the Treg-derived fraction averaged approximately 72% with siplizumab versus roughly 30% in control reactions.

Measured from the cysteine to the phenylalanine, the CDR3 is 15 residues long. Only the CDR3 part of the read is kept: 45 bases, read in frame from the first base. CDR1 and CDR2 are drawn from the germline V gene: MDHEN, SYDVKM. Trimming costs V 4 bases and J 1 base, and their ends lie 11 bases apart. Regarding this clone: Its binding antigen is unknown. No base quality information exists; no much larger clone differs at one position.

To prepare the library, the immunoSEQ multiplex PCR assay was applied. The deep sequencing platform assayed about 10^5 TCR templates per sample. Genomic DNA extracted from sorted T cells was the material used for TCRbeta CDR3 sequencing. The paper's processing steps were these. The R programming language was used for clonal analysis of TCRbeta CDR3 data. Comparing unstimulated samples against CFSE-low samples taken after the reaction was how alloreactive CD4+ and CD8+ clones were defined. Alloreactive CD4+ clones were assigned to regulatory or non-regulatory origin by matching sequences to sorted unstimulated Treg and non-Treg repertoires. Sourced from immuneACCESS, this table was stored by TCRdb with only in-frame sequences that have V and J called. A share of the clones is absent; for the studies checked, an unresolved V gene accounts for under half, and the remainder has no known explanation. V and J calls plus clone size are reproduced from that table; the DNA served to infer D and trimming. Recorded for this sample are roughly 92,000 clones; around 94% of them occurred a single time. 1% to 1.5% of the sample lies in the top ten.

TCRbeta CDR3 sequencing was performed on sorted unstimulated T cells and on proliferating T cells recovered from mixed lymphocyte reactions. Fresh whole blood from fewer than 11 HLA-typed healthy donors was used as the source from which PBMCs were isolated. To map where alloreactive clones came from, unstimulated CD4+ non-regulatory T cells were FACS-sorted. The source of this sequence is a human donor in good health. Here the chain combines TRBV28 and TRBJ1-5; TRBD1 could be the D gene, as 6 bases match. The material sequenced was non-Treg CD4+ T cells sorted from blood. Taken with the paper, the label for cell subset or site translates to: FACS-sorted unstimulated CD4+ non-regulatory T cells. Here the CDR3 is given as CASSSGQWSNQPQHF. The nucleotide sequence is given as TGTGCCAGCAGTTCGGGACAATGGAGCAATCAGCCCCAGCATTTT.